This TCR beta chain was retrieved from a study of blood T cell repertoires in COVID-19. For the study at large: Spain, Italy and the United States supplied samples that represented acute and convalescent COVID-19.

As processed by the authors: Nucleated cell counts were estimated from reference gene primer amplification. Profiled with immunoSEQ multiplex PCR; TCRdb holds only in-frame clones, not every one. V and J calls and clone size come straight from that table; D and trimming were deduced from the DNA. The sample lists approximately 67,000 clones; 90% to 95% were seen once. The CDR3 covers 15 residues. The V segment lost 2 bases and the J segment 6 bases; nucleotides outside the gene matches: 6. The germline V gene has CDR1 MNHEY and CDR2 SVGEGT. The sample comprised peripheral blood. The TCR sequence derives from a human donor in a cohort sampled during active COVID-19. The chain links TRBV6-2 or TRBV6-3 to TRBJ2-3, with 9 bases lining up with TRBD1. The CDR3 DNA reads TGTGCCAGCAGTTACGAGGGACAGGGAATTGATACGCAGTATTTT. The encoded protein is CASSYEGQGIDTQYF.